The 27 T cell receptor beta chains in this list originate from one sample, sequenced in a study of blood T cell dynamics during melanoma immunotherapy. Sequenced by immunoSEQ multiplex PCR; TCRdb stores in-frame clones only, minus some. The table has roughly 9,700 clones, 85% to 90% seen once; the top ten hold over 7.5%. Described time point: pre-treatment baseline. Specimen: blood, collected from a patient treated with checkpoint blockade. The receptors stem from a human donor with melanoma.

This rearrangement joins TRBV6-1 to TRBJ1-5; D possibly corresponds to TRBD1 (6 bases). Germline CDR1 is MNHNS and CDR2 is SASEGT. The CDR3 totals 16 residues. Trimming left V 1 base short and J 6 bases short, with 16 bases between. The CDR3, as DNA: TGTGCCAGCAGTGAAGATGGGGGCGCGGGCTTTCAGCCCCAGCATTTT. Translation gives CASSEDGGAGFQPQHF.

This clone was observed a single time. The gene calls are TRBV6-6 and TRBJ1-5, with unresolved D. Trimming removed 4 bases at V and 2 bases at J, with 12 bases between. Per the germline V gene, CDR1 is MNHNY and CDR2 is SVGAGI (reference sequence). The CDR3 has 15 amino acids. The CDR3 region is CASSFSRGGNQPQHF. CDR3 nucleotides: TGTGCCAGCAGTTTTTCACGGGGTGGCAATCAGCCCCAGCATTTT.

J is TRBJ2-3 and V is TRBV5-1; perhaps TRBD1 as D (5 bases). CDR1 SGHRS and CDR2 YFSETQ come from the germline V gene. V lost 0 bases and J 0 bases, leaving 8 bases between the germline ends. This CDR3 spans 15 amino acids. The CDR3: CASSLGQHSTDTQYF. CDR3 bases: TGCGCCAGCAGCTTGGGACAGCATAGCACAGATACGCAGTATTTT.

The chain uses TRBV6-1 and TRBJ1-2; TRBD1 matches 7 bases. The germline V gene encodes CDR1 MNHNS and CDR2 SASEGT. Germline trimming cut 3 bases from V and 4 bases from J; bases unmatched to any gene: 5. This CDR3 has 14 residues. The CDR3 spells CASSEGTEVYGYTF. The CDR3 nucleotides read TGTGCCAGCAGTGAGGGGACAGAGGTCTATGGCTACACCTTC.

The chain combines TRBV2 with TRBJ2-7; TRBD2 agrees at 12 bases. The CDR3 has 14 amino acids. Looked up from germline, CDR1 is SNHLY and CDR2 is FYNNEI. V shed 4 bases and J 6 bases; nucleotides not matched to a gene: 4. This CDR3 is CASSGLAGDSEQYF. The DNA for the CDR3 is TGTGCCAGCAGTGGACTAGCGGGAGACTCCGAGCAGTACTTC.

Remarks on this clone: The missing conserved phenylalanine or tryptophan at the end of this CDR3 makes a read error likely. No DNA is shown, since the ends of the CDR3 on it are uncertain; the CDR3 is the one TCRdb lists. The chain carries TRBV6-6 and TRBJ2-7; TRBD1 is the table's D call and was not checked against the DNA. Germline V gene data show CDR1 as MNHNY and CDR2 as SVGAGI (reference sequence). Ends included, the CDR3 has 13 residues. The CDR3 sequence: CASSGLSKTPQRL.

The V and J genes are TRBV6-1 and TRBJ2-7; D uncertain. The CDR3 is 14 amino acids. V was shortened by 6 bases and J by 1 base, with 13 bases between the two germline ends. The V gene's germline CDR1 is MNHNS and CDR2 SASEGT. As DNA, the CDR3 is TGTGCCAGCAGGTCTACGGACGGGTCCTACGAGCAGTACTTC. Its translation is CASRSTDGSYEQYF.

The chain combines TRBV5-4 with TRBJ1-4; a possible D gene is TRBD1 (5 bases). Trimming took 2 bases from V and 7 from J, leaving 12 bases between them. The CDR3 runs to 14 residues. CDR1 is SGHNT and CDR2 is YYREEE in the germline V gene (reference sequence). The CDR3, as DNA: TGTGCCAGCAGCTTCCCTGGGGACGGTGAAAAACTGTTTTTT. Translation gives CASSFPGDGEKLFF. Drawing the rest from reference TRBV5-4 and TRBJ1-4, the complete variable domain is ETGVTQSPTHLIKTRGQQVTLRCSSQSGHNTVSWYQQALGQGPQFIFQYYREEENGRGNFPPRFSGLQFPNYSSELNVNALELDDSALYLCASSFPGDGEKLFFGSGTQLSVL.

The chain carries TRBV9 and TRBJ2-3, with TRBD1 matching 7 bases. V shed 3 bases, J shed 4 bases, and the junction held 11 bases outside the gene matches. Germline-derived CDR1 and CDR2 are SGDLS and YYNGEE. The CDR3 runs 16 residues. CDR3 DNA: TGTGCCAGCAGCGAGAGGGGACAGATCGGCTCAGATACGCAGTATTTT. It encodes CASSERGQIGSDTQYF. The whole variable domain, filled in from reference TRBV9 and TRBJ2-3, reads DSGVTQTPKHLITATGQRVTLRCSPRSGDLSVYWYQQSLDQGLQFLIQYYNGEERAKGNILERFSAQQFPDLHSELNLSSLELGDSALYFCASSERGQIGSDTQYFGPGTRLTVL.

This chain links TRBV5-1 with TRBJ2-5; 12 bases line up with TRBD2. The J call is doubtful: the DNA matches TRBJ2-7 better. The CDR3 sequence is 17 residues long. Germline CDR1 SGHRS, CDR2 YFSETQ. This chain's CDR3 is CASSHLTGTSGLYEQYF. The CDR3 region has the DNA TGCGCCAGCAGCCACCTGACCGGGACTAGCGGGTTGTACGAGCAGTACTTC.

The gene calls are TRBV4-2 and TRBJ2-3, with D possibly called TRBD1 or TRBD2 (6 bases each). The V gene's germline CDR1 is LGHNA and CDR2 YNFKEQ. Trimming removed 1 base at V and 4 bases at J, with 15 bases between. The length of the CDR3 is 16 residues. DNA of the CDR3: TGTGCCAGCAGCCAAGCAGGAGGGGGGATCCCAGATACGCAGTATTTT. It specifies CASSQAGGGIPDTQYF.

This clone was observed a handful of times. The V gene is TRBV18, the J gene TRBJ1-1; D might be TRBD1 (5 bases). The V end was cut by 1 base, the J end by 5 bases, with 11 bases between. CDR1 KGHSH and CDR2 LQKENI come from the germline V gene. CDR3 length: 14 amino acids. The CDR3 protein is CASSPQDNPTEAFF. Here the CDR3 DNA reads TGTGCCAGCTCACCACAGGACAACCCTACTGAAGCTTTCTTT.

V usage is TRBV2 and J usage is TRBJ1-2; no firm D call. V was trimmed by 2 bases and J by 8 bases, leaving 9 bases between them. The CDR3 is 12 amino acids. The germline V gene encodes CDR1 SNHLY and CDR2 FYNNEI. In nucleotides, the CDR3 is TGTGCCAGCAGTGAATCTGGGGTCGGCTACACCTTC. Translation gives CASSESGVGYTF.

The CDR3 nucleotides are TGTGCCAGCAGCTCCCCAGGGGGCTTTGGCGAGCAGTACTTC. It specifies CASSSPGGFGEQYF. The V and J genes are TRBV11-2 and TRBJ2-7; 8 bases fit TRBD1. The CDR3 has 14 amino acids. Germline V gene sequence: CDR1 SGHAT, CDR2 FQNNGV. J lost 6 bases, V lost 4 bases, and 8 bases had no gene match. The variable domain in full, with the rest retrieved from reference TRBV11-2 and TRBJ2-7, is EAGVAQSPRYKIIEKRQSVAFWCNPISGHATLYWYQQILGQGPKLLIQFQNNGVVDDSQLPKDRFSAERLKGVDSTLKIQPAKLEDSAVYLCASSSPGGFGEQYFGPGTRLTVT.

The chain carries TRBV28 and TRBJ2-1, with 9 positions matching TRBD1. The CDR3 has 16 residues. Germline values: CDR1 MDHEN, CDR2 SYDVKM. The ends lost 6 bases at V and 4 bases at J; junction bases unmatched: 10. CDR3 nucleotide sequence: TGTGCCAGCAGACCCACCGGACAGGGGAGATACAATGAGCAGTTCTTC. Its translation: CASRPTGQGRYNEQFF.

This clone has just one count. This chain uses TRBV9 with TRBJ2-5; TRBD1 matches at 9 bases. The CDR3 spans 20 residues. After removal of 8 bases from V and 0 bases from J, the junction contained 23 bases not matched to a gene. Germline CDR1 is SGDLS and CDR2 is YYNGEE. The CDR3: CARTIEGQGPQSLHQETQYF. Written as DNA, the CDR3 is TGTGCCAGGACAATTGAAGGACAGGGGCCGCAATCCCTTCACCAAGAGACCCAGTACTTC.

This clone has only one observation. The chain carries TRBV30 and TRBJ2-6, with unresolved D. Germline CDR1 is GTSNPN and CDR2 is SVGIG (reference sequence). V dropped 1 base and J dropped 1 base, with 5 bases sitting between them. The CDR3 consists of 14 residues. The CDR3 here is CAWSDGSGANVLTF. The DNA of the CDR3 is TGTGCCTGGAGTGATGGGTCTGGGGCCAACGTCCTGACTTTC.

The rearrangement uses TRBV2 and TRBJ2-3; 12 positions agree with TRBD2. From germline, CDR1 is SNHLY and CDR2 FYNNEI. This CDR3 is 17 amino acids long. Trimming at V came to 6 bases and at J to 2 bases, leaving 9 bases not matched to a gene. The CDR3 DNA is TGTGCCAGCAGCGAGAGACTAGCGGGGGCCTTCACAGATACGCAGTATTTT. This gives the protein CASSERLAGAFTDTQYF.

As DNA, the CDR3 is TGTGCCAGCGCGCAGGGAAGCAATCAGCCCCAGCATTTT. Residues: CASAQGSNQPQHF. The chain joins TRBV18 to TRBJ1-5; possibly TRBD1 for D (5 bases). V shed 8 bases and J shed 1 base, with 9 bases lying between them. This CDR3 is built from 13 residues. Germline loops: CDR1 KGHSH, CDR2 LQKENI.

The genes are TRBV18 and TRBJ1-5, with 8 bases identical to TRBD1. The germline CDR1 and CDR2 sequences are KGHSH and LQKENI. The CDR3 length is 13 residues. The V and J ends lost 5 bases and 5 bases, in that order; junction bases with no gene match: 2. In DNA, the CDR3 is TGTGCCAGCTCATTGGACAGGGATCAGCCCCAGCATTTT. It specifies CASSLDRDQPQHF.

This chain connects TRBV7-2 to TRBJ2-1; D might be TRBD2 (5 bases). V was clipped by 1 base and J by 9 bases, with 16 bases between them. The length of the CDR3 is 15 residues. CDR1 is SGHTA and CDR2 is FQGNSA in the germline V gene. CDR3: CASSLGTRVSGEQFF. Written as DNA, the CDR3 is TGTGCCAGCAGCTTAGGGACTCGGGTGAGCGGTGAGCAGTTCTTC.

This chain's CDR3 is CASGNSAGTDTQYF. The CDR3 DNA is TGTGCCAGCGGGAACTCCGCGGGGACAGATACGCAGTATTTT. This chain joins TRBV7-3 and TRBJ2-3; D is perhaps TRBD2 (6 bases). The V gene's germline CDR1 is SGHTA and CDR2 FQGTGA. V was pared by 8 bases and J by 3 bases, with 15 bases between. The CDR3 length is 14 residues.

J is TRBJ2-7 and V is TRBV19, with 9 positions matching TRBD2. J lost 4 bases, V lost 7 bases, and 11 bases had no gene match. Per the germline V gene, CDR1 is LNHDA and CDR2 is SQIVND (reference sequence). This CDR3 is 15 amino acids long. The CDR3 bases are TGTGCCAGTACTCAAGGGACTAGCAGGTCTTACGAGCAGTACTTC. This translates into CASTQGTSRSYEQYF.

J is TRBJ2-3 and V is TRBV7-5; TRBD2 reflects the table's D call only, with no check against the DNA. TRBV7-5 is described as a pseudogene. The CDR3 is 14 residues long. CDR3 region: CVRSLDSTSDPQYF. CDR3 nucleotide sequence: TGTGTCAGAAGCTTAGACAGTACTAGCGATCCGCAGTATTTT.

This rearrangement joins TRBV28 to TRBJ1-1, with D hard to call. CDR1 is MDHEN and CDR2 is SYDVKM in the germline V gene. V was clipped by 3 bases and J by 2 bases, with 10 bases between them. This CDR3 is built from 14 residues. The CDR3 loop reads CASSFLATNTEAFF. DNA for the CDR3: TGTGCCAGCAGTTTTTTGGCCACTAACACTGAAGCTTTCTTT. The full variable domain, in which reference TRBV28 and TRBJ1-1 provide the parts outside the CDR3, is DVKVTQSSRYLVKRTGEKVFLECVQDMDHENMFWYRQDPGLGLRLIYFSYDVKMKEKGDIPEGYSVSREKKERFSLILESASTNQTSMYLCASSFLATNTEAFFGQGTRLTVV.

The gene calls are TRBV29-1 and TRBJ2-6; D is possibly TRBD2 (6 bases). V lost 4 bases to trimming and J lost 2 bases, with 6 bases between them. The CDR3 runs to 13 residues. Germline CDR1 reads SQVTM; CDR2 reads ANQGSEA. The CDR3 here is CSVVAAGANVLTF. The CDR3 DNA reads TGCAGCGTTGTAGCGGCTGGGGCCAACGTCCTGACTTTC.

This chain links TRBV5-6 with TRBJ1-1; the match to TRBD1 covers 7 bases. The CDR3 runs 16 residues. Germline V lookup: CDR1 SGHDT, CDR2 YYEEEE. The J segment lost 1 base and the V segment lost 4 bases, leaving 10 bases of the junction unmatched. The CDR3 DNA reads as TGTGCCAGCAGCCCGGATGGGAACAGGGGGAACACTGAAGCTTTCTTT. It yields the protein CASSPDGNRGNTEAFF.